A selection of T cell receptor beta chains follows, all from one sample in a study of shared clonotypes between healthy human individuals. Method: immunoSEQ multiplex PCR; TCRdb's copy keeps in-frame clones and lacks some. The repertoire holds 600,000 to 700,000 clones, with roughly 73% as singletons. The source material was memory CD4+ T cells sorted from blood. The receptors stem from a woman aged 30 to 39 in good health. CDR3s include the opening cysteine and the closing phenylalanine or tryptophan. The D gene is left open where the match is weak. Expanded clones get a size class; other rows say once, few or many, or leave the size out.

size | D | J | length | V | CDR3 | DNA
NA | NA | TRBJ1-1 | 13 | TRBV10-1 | CASSESGGHEAFF | TGCGCCAGCAGTGAGTCAGGGGGTCATGAAGCTTTCTTT
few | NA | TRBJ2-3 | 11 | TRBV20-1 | CSARGIDTQYF | TGCAGTGCTAGGGGAATAGATACGCAGTATTTT
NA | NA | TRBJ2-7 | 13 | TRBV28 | CASSPEGSYEQYF | TGTGCCAGCAGTCCTGAGGGCTCCTACGAGCAGTACTTC
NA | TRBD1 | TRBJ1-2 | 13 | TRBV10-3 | CAISGQGANGYTF | TGTGCCATCAGTGGACAGGGGGCAAATGGCTACACCTTC
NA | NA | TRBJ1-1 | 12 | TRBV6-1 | CASNRAGTEAFF | TGTGCCAGCAACCGGGCAGGCACTGAAGCTTTCTTT
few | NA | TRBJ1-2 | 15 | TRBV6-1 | CASSGGKEGNYGYTF | TGTGCCAGCAGTGGGGGGAAGGAGGGAAACTATGGCTACACCTTC
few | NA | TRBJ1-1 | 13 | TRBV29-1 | CSVCRDGNTEAFF | TGCAGCGTTTGCCGGGACGGGAACACTGAAGCTTTCTTT
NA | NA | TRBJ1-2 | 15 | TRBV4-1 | CASSARNEANYGYTF | TGCGCCAGCAGCGCCCGGAACGAAGCTAACTATGGCTACACCTTC
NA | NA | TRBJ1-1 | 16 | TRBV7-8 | CASTLSIQLSNTEAFF | TGTGCCAGCACCTTAAGCATTCAGCTCTCGAACACTGAAGCTTTCTTT
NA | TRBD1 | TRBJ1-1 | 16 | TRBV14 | CASSQGGIQGAYEAFF | TGTGCCAGCAGCCAAGGGGGCATACAGGGGGCATATGAAGCTTTCTTT
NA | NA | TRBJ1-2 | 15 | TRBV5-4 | CASSLGAGTNYGYTF | TGTGCCAGCAGCTTGGGTGCAGGGACTAACTATGGCTACACCTTC
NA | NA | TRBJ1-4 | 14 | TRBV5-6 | CASSLGSVGEKLFF | TGTGCCAGCAGCTTGGGGTCAGTGGGTGAAAAACTGTTTTTT
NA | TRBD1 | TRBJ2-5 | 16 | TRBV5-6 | CASSFHRGWRQETQYF | TGTGCCAGCAGCTTCCACAGGGGGTGGAGGCAAGAGACCCAGTACTTC
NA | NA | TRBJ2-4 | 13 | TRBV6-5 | CASRREAKNIQYF | TGTGCCAGCCGGAGAGAAGCCAAAAACATTCAGTACTTC
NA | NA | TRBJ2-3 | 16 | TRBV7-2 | CASSAGSGIGTDTQYF | TGTGCCAGCAGCGCGGGTTCAGGGATAGGCACAGATACGCAGTATTTT
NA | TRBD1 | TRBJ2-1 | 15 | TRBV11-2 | CASSLSGQGRGEQFF | TGTGCCAGCAGCTTGTCGGGACAGGGGAGGGGTGAGCAGTTCTTC
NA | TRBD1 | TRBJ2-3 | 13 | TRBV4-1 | CASSRTGPDTQYF | TGCGCCAGCAGCCGGACAGGGCCAGATACGCAGTATTTT
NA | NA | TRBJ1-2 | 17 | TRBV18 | CASSQAELHGGHYGYTF | TGTGCCAGCTCACAGGCAGAGCTACATGGGGGGCACTATGGCTACACCTTC
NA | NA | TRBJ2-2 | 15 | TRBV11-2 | CASRTGRGGTGELFF | TGTGCCAGCAGAACGGGCAGGGGTGGCACCGGGGAGCTGTTTTTT
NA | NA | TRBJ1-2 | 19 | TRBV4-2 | CASSQEGEGHSSINYGYTF | TGTGCCAGCAGCCAAGAAGGTGAGGGACATTCCTCAATAAACTATGGCTACACCTTC
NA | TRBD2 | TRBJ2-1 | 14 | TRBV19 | CASTRTSGPNEQFF | TGTGCCAGTACCCGGACTAGCGGCCCTAATGAGCAGTTCTTC
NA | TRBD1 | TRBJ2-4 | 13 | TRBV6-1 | CASSANRGDIQYF | TGTGCCAGCAGTGCCAACAGGGGAGACATTCAGTACTTC
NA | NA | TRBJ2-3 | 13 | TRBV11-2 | CASSFGNTDTQYF | TGTGCCAGCAGCTTCGGTAACACAGATACGCAGTATTTT
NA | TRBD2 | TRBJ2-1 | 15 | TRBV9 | CASSVVSSGIDEQFF | TGTGCCAGCAGCGTAGTGTCTAGCGGGATCGATGAGCAGTTCTTC